Here is one T cell receptor (beta chain) with its context. There is no known antigen for this receptor. No clone much larger than this one lies a single base away; base qualities are absent. Preparation of the library involved the immunoSEQ multiplex PCR assay. For the multiplex PCR, a mixture combining 60 forward primers for TCR Vbeta segments and 13 reverse primers for TCR Jbeta segments was used. The CDR3 region of rearranged TCR beta genes was amplified from genomic DNA by a multiplex PCR assay. The amplified TCR beta libraries were sequenced on the Illumina HiSeq System as 87-base-pair reads. Concerning the study's data processing: A later analysis tallied some 79 million unique TCR beta chains across the approximately 670 repertoires, and approximately 9.9 million of those chains were shared by two or more donors. To remove PCR and sequencing errors, raw reads were error-corrected and collapsed into unique sequences using a nearest-neighbor algorithm that merged closely related sequences. V, D and J gene segments were assigned by aligning CDR3 sequences to IMGT reference sequences. For a sequence to be retained, a match of at least six nucleotides to both a V gene segment and a J gene segment was required. A rearrangement was called productive if the CDR3 had no stop codons and remained in frame with V and J, and every other rearrangement was called non-productive. Following IMGT convention, CDR3 was defined as the stretch from the second conserved V-encoded cysteine to the conserved J-encoded phenylalanine. The earlier analysis of roughly 590 of the donors excluded sequences that lacked an unambiguous match to a single V gene segment. In an earlier analysis of 450 to 750 of the donors, a V segment was called functional when productive rearrangements were above 56.7%, and segregating when the standard deviation between donors exceeded 5%. A statistical classification framework was built to diagnose cytomegalovirus status from the catalog of TCR beta chain sequences. V and J gene assignment, in a later analysis, came from comparing TCR nucleotide sequences with IMGT/GENE-DB human TR gene sequences. In a later analysis, CDR3 sequences and most-parsimonious VDJ recombination scenarios were assigned using the TCRdist pipeline. In a later analysis, each TCR beta chain was defined by its CDR3 amino acid sequence together with its V-gene family, and reads lacking a unique V-gene family were excluded. In a later analysis, 500 to 650 highly shared, low-generation-probability nucleotide sequences were removed to address suspected cross-contamination and a sequencing artifact. In a later analysis, a clonal expansion index for each public chain was calculated from normalized within-repertoire ranks of inferred template counts. In a later analysis, generation probabilities were computed using a VDJ recombination model fitted to out-of-frame rearrangements, and the results were checked against IGoR. In a later analysis, TCR-TCR, TCR-HLA and TCR-CMV co-occurrence was scored with hypergeometric tests, and a repertoire-size bias correction was applied to TCR pairs. To estimate false discovery rates, a later analysis permuted the HLA or CMV assignments 20 times. A later analysis grouped co-occurring TCRs with DBSCAN, adding TCRdist sequence similarity when clustering within HLA-allele-positive subsets. For co-occurrence clustering, repertoires with fewer than 30,000 or more than 120,000 public chains were excluded, along with roughly 5 repertoires with anomalous nucleotide sharing. The source is immuneACCESS, and TCRdb retained only in-frame sequences with V and J called. Part of the clones is not carried over; for the studies checked, unresolved V genes explain less than half of this, and the remainder is unexplained. V and J calls and clone size are copied from that table; D and trimming were computed from the DNA. Within this sample are around 77,000 clones, with around 78% of them counted one time only. In total, the top ten clones hold about 3.5% of the sample.

This record comes from a study of cytomegalovirus exposure and HLA in healthy donors (dated by TCRdb to between 2016 and 2019). For the wider study: An earlier analysis of 550 to 700 of the donors reported roughly 300 Gb of sequence data and 100 million to 130 million unique TCR beta sequences from some 180 million T cells. Roughly 300 gigabases of sequencing data and around 80 million unique TCR sequences made up an early release that covered nearly 650 HLA-typed donors. Of the 300 to 450 genotyped donors, 80% to 90% were placed in the genetic ancestry cluster associated with self-reported Caucasian donors. The aim of the study was to test whether cataloging public T cell receptors could identify signatures of past pathogen exposure. The study profiled the T cell repertoires of 500 to 800 subjects by immunosequencing and related them to cytomegalovirus serostatus. Along with the roughly 670-subject first cohort, a separate validation cohort of over a hundred different subjects was used. The study combined high-throughput TCR immunosequencing, statistical association of individual TCRs with disease status, and machine learning to predict cytomegalovirus infection status. To study patterns of TCR occurrence, a later analysis re-analyzed previously published TCR beta repertoires from around 670 donors and added high-resolution HLA genotyping. Rather than using new phenotypic data, the later analysis identified candidate immune exposures from TCR beta sequences and from how often those sequences occurred across donors. To decide whether each TCR beta V gene segment behaved as functional or pseudogenic, an earlier analysis of some 540 of the donors relied on high-throughput TCR beta sequencing. Donor age, sex, ethnicity and CMV serostatus were compiled alongside the repertoire data. In a later genetic analysis, genome-wide SNP genotypes for about three fifths of the roughly 670 donors were used, and that subset was treated as a discovery cohort. All discovery cohort repertoires had been generated on a single sequencing platform. HLA typing included class I and class II loci at four-digit resolution. The number of typed donors differed by locus: about 620-640 for A, B, C, DRB1 and DQB1; about 520 for DQA1; some 610 for DPA1; and around 470 for DPB1. Because of strong linkage in the cohort, roughly five DR-DQ haplotypes were treated as single units for association and clustering. Among several hundred genotyped donors of the cohort, an average of around 250,000 unique TCR beta nucleotide sequences was sequenced per donor, of which about 20% were non-productive.

Reading from cysteine to phenylalanine, the CDR3 counts 15 amino acids. The kept DNA is CDR3 alone, 45 bases in frame from the first base. CDR1 is given as SGDLS and CDR2 as YYNGEE, both from the germline V gene. V is trimmed back by 3 bases and J by 4 bases, and the junction contains 8 bases that no gene match accounts for. The cohort was made up of approximately 670 healthy bone marrow donors. Cohort members were all nominally healthy when sampled, although unrecorded immune exposures were likely present. The donor was CMV seronegative and belonged to the group of approximately 320 seronegative cohort members. Every donor gave a peripheral blood sample, and the peripheral blood mononuclear cells from that sample were used for TCR beta sequencing. Genomic DNA extraction from the blood cell samples was performed with the Qiagen DNeasy Blood Extraction Kit. Study-wide findings and limitations: A further reported finding was that TCR beta sequences accurately predicted the HLA-A and HLA-B alleles for most subjects in the first cohort. Most TCR sequences were observed very rarely across donors, whereas some public TCRs were present in many individuals. The 87-base-pair reads could not distinguish some IMGT-functional V segments, including TRBV6-2 and TRBV6-3, so those segments were excluded. In a later genetic analysis, fewer N-insertions in productive TCRs were reported among donors in an Asian-associated ancestry cluster than the roughly 640-donor mean. An association between a missense DCLRE1C variant and V-gene and J-gene trimming of TCR beta chains was found in a later genetic analysis and replicated in an independent cohort. Over 15 rarely observed V segments, including chromosome 9 orphons, were excluded from the earlier analysis of approximately 500 of the donors because counts were too low. Assigning TCR associations to individual alleles was difficult when HLA alleles, especially DR and DQ, strongly co-occurred. The authors suggested that the approach could potentially be extended to other disease states and immunological phenotypes. A later analysis reported that several top co-occurrence clusters appeared linked to parvovirus B19, influenza, CMV and Epstein-Barr virus. In a later analysis, HLA-associated TCR beta chains showed more clonal expansion and lower generation probabilities than non-associated chains that were equally common. Specific HLA alleles were associated with 15,000 to 20,000 TCR beta sequences at a false discovery rate of 0.05 in a later analysis. The classifier was reported to diagnose cytomegalovirus status with high specificity and sensitivity in both the original and validation cohorts. Correlated functional status among segregating V segments might reflect linkage disequilibrium, but an unknown experimental factor could not be ruled out. The sequencing pipeline was judged likely to have produced a cluster of highly shared sequence variants as a technical artifact. For the cohort, immune exposure information was limited to CMV serostatus. Broadly in line with IMGT annotations, most TCR beta V segments showed up in productive rearrangements about 90% or about 30% of the time in an earlier analysis of 450 to 750 of the donors. In the study, 150 to 200 TCR beta chains were listed as associated with cytomegalovirus. Roughly uniform sequencing depth across donors was assumed in presence/absence analyses, although this assumption may not hold. Because some donors lacked HLA typing at each locus, the association tests relied only on the typed subset. In a later analysis, most CMV-associated TCR beta chains were found to appear HLA-restricted, with HLA associations seemingly driven largely by CMV exposure. A few of the identified cytomegalovirus-associated TCR beta chains were confirmed in vitro to be specific for cytomegalovirus antigens. Only TCR beta chains were sequenced in this cohort, and the absence of alpha or paired-chain data limited detectable features. In a later analysis, the rate of TCR association differed among HLA loci, with DRB1 alleles having the most associated TCRs and HLA-C alleles having the fewest.

The V and J segments used are TRBV9 and TRBJ2-7; TRBD1 fits 9 bases in the junction. The TCR originated in a man in his forties or fifties in good health and CMV-seronegative. Sequenced sample: PBMCs. The DNA is as follows: TGTGCCAGCAGCGCACAACAGGGGGCGGAATACGAGCAGTACTTC. This translates into CASSAQQGAEYEQYF.